This T cell receptor beta chain was retrieved from a study of shared clonotypes between healthy human individuals. Study-level results: Sampling involved blood alone; tissue repertoires likely differ. Since donors were few, the genetic and exposure-history diversity represented was limited.

Genomic DNA of each subset was evenly split across several immunoSEQ plates. Sequenced by immunoSEQ multiplex PCR; TCRdb stores in-frame clones only, minus some. The sample consists of about 1.4 million clones, approximately 97% of them appearing once. CDR1 and CDR2 (germline): ENHRY, SYGVKD. The CDR3 consists of 19 residues. J lost 0 bases, V lost 10 bases, and 24 bases had no gene match. For this clone: The antigen remains unidentified.

Input material: naive CD4+ T cells sorted from blood. The subset is: CD45RA+ positively selected. The chain is built from TRBV10-3 and TRBJ2-7, with TRBD1 matching 7 bases. The TCR comes from a man younger than 45 in good health. DNA of the CDR3: TGTGCCACCCGCCCCCTCAGACAGGGAACTCAAGGACTCTCCTACGAGCAGTACTTC. It encodes CATRPLRQGTQGLSYEQYF.